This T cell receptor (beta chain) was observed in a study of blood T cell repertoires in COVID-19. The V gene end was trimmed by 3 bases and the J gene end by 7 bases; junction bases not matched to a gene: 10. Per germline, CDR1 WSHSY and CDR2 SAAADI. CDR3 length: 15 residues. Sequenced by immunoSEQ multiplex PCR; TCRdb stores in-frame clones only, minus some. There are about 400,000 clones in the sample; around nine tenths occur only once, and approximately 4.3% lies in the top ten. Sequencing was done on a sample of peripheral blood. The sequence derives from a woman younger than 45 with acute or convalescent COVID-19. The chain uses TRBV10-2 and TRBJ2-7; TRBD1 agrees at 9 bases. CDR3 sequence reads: CASSDLVTGGEEQYF. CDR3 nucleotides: TGCGCCAGCAGTGATCTAGTAACAGGGGGCGAAGAGCAGTACTTC.